The 26 T cell receptor beta chains presented below share a single source sample, sequenced in a study of cytomegalovirus exposure and HLA in healthy donors. Use of 60 Vbeta and 13 Jbeta primers characterized the PCR. This table comes from immunoSEQ multiplex PCR, and its TCRdb copy is limited to in-frame clones, with some not included. The table lists some 110,000 clones, roughly 82% of them singletons. Sequenced: PBMCs. These receptors were obtained from a woman in her 50s in good health and CMV-seropositive.

The table lists this clone with a count of one. The chain joins TRBV29-1 to TRBJ1-4; a weak D match, TRBD1 (5 bases). Per germline, CDR1 SQVTM and CDR2 ANQGSEA. The CDR3 covers 13 residues. Trimming took 5 bases from V and 2 from J, leaving 9 bases between them. The CDR3 DNA sequence: TGCAGCGTTTTTGGGGCCACTAATGAAAAACTGTTTTTT. Its protein is CSVFGATNEKLFF.

The genes are TRBV5-1 and TRBJ2-5; 7 bases agree with TRBD2. V lost 4 bases and J lost 2; bases outside the gene matches: 14. Germline-derived CDR1 and CDR2 are SGHRS and YFSETQ. The CDR3 runs to 17 residues. This chain's CDR3 is CASSNTGDPGLQETQYF. The CDR3 nucleotides read TGCGCCAGCAGCAACACGGGGGACCCGGGACTACAAGAGACCCAGTACTTC.

The V call is TRBV30, the J call TRBJ2-6, with D unresolved. The CDR3 length is 15 residues. Germline V gene sequence: CDR1 GTSNPN, CDR2 SVGIG (reference sequence). Trimming shortened V by 0 bases and J by 0 bases, and 6 bases separated the two germline ends. The CDR3 reads CAWSVRLSGANVLTF. CDR3 sequence (DNA): TGTGCCTGGAGTGTACGACTCTCTGGGGCCAACGTCCTGACTTTC.

The V gene is TRBV28, the J gene TRBJ1-1, with 7 positions matching TRBD1. Germline V gene data show CDR1 as MDHEN and CDR2 as SYDVKM. The CDR3 has 14 residues. V trimming: 7 bases; J trimming: 3 bases; junction bases outside the gene matches: 8. CDR3 in DNA: TGTGCCAGCAACCCAGACAGGGAAGACACTGAAGCTTTCTTT. It is translated as CASNPDREDTEAFF.

The chain couples TRBV6-5 to TRBJ2-1; 8 bases fit TRBD2. The CDR3 sequence is 14 residues long. The junction had 5 bases not matched to a gene; V was cut back by 6 bases and J by 4 bases. CDR1 MNHEY and CDR2 SVGAGI come from the germline V gene. CDR3 sequence: CASSAGGPYNEQFF. As DNA, the CDR3 is TGTGCCAGCAGCGCGGGGGGACCATACAATGAGCAGTTCTTC.

This clone appeared a few times. V gene TRBV6-8 combines with J gene TRBJ2-1, with TRBD2 as a possible D gene (7 bases). Trimming removed 8 bases at V and 2 bases at J, with 13 bases between. This CDR3 has 14 residues. Germline lookup yields CDR1 MNHGY and CDR2 SAAAGT. This CDR3 reads CASGRGGAYNEQFF. Written as DNA, the CDR3 is TGTGCCAGCGGTAGGGGGGGGGCCTACAATGAGCAGTTCTTC.

The chain uses TRBV28 and TRBJ1-2; 7 bases line up with TRBD1. The CDR3 runs to 14 residues. J gave up 4 bases and V 7 bases, and 9 bases lay outside the gene matches. The germline V gene encodes CDR1 MDHEN and CDR2 SYDVKM. The CDR3 DNA reads as TGTGCCAGCAATCGTCTGGGACAGCTCTATGGCTACACCTTC. Translated, it gives CASNRLGQLYGYTF.

The V and J genes are TRBV5-1 and TRBJ1-2; D remains ambiguous. In germline, CDR1 is SGHRS, CDR2 YFSETQ. V dropped 0 bases and J dropped 8 bases, with 11 bases sitting between them. CDR3 size: 13 residues. This CDR3 reads CASSLVEREGYTF. The CDR3 nucleotides are TGCGCCAGCAGCTTGGTAGAGCGGGAGGGCTACACCTTC.

The chain joins TRBV25-1 to TRBJ1-4; D gene unclear. Trimming shortened V by 3 bases and J by 3 bases, and 5 bases separated the two germline ends. This CDR3 is 13 amino acids long. Germline values: CDR1 MGHDK, CDR2 SYGVNS. Written as DNA, the CDR3 is TGTGCCAGCAGTGAGCGGGCTAATGAAAAACTGTTTTTT. As protein: CASSERANEKLFF.

This rearrangement joins TRBV27 to TRBJ2-1; 13 bases are shared with TRBD2. The CDR3 has 16 amino acids. The junction had 11 bases not matched to a gene; V was cut back by 6 bases and J by 9 bases. The germline gives CDR1 MNHEY, CDR2 SMNVEV (reference sequence). The CDR3 nucleotides are TGTGCCAGCAGACTAGCGGGGGGGTCCCCGGGGAGTGAGCAGTTCTTC. Translation gives CASRLAGGSPGSEQFF.

The J gene is TRBJ2-7, the V gene TRBV6-6, with 7 bases lining up with TRBD1. Germline CDR1 reads MNHNY; CDR2 reads SVGAGI (reference sequence). With V trimmed by 0 bases and J by 3 bases, 8 bases remained unmatched. The CDR3 covers 16 residues. CDR3 in amino acids: CASSYSLGQDVYEQYF. The CDR3 bases are TGTGCCAGCAGTTACTCCCTCGGACAGGATGTCTACGAGCAGTACTTC.

This chain links TRBV11-2 with TRBJ1-2, with 7 bases identical to TRBD1. CDR3 length: 13 residues. The germline V gene has CDR1 SGHAT and CDR2 FQNNGV. The ends lost 4 bases at V and 8 bases at J; junction bases unmatched: 7. The CDR3 DNA follows: TGTGCCAGCAGCTCAGACAGGGTGGGGGGCTACACCTTC. This encodes CASSSDRVGGYTF.

The V call is TRBV7-9, the J call TRBJ1-6; D is uncertain. Germline values: CDR1 SEHNR, CDR2 FQNEAQ (reference sequence). Trimming removed 5 bases from V and 6 bases from J, with 17 bases in between. This CDR3 region has 16 residues. The CDR3 sequence is CASSLNRDNPNSPLHF. DNA of the CDR3: TGTGCCAGCAGCCTCAACCGAGACAACCCTAATTCACCCCTCCACTTT.

The chain uses TRBV10-3 and TRBJ1-5; 10 nucleotides match TRBD1. CDR3 length: 17 residues. V shed 8 bases and J 0 bases; nucleotides not matched to a gene: 10. The germline V gene encodes CDR1 ENHRY and CDR2 SYGVKD. In DNA form, the CDR3 reads TGTGCCATCGGGGACAGGGGCGCGGGGAATAGCAATCAGCCCCAGCATTTT. It codes for CAIGDRGAGNSNQPQHF.

The chain recombines TRBV5-8 with TRBJ2-6; a weak D match, TRBD1 (6 bases). Trimming shortened V by 3 bases and J by 4 bases, and 8 bases separated the two germline ends. In germline, CDR1 is SGHTS, CDR2 YDEGEE. This CDR3 contains 14 residues. The CDR3 spells CASSSGTGANVLTF. For the CDR3, the DNA is TGTGCCAGCAGCTCAGGGACAGGGGCCAACGTCCTGACTTTC.

The J gene is TRBJ2-5, the V gene TRBV4-2; D could derive from TRBD1 or TRBD2 (5 bases each). The J call may be in error: the DNA end matches TRBJ2-7 better. Germline V lookup: CDR1 LGHNA, CDR2 YNFKEQ. The CDR3 sequence is 17 residues long. CDR3: CASSQAHRDAGDYEQYF. The CDR3 DNA reads TGTGCCAGCAGCCAAGCCCATAGGGACGCCGGGGACTACGAGCAGTACTTC.

This clone was seen once. This chain joins TRBV7-8 and TRBJ1-4; possible D gene TRBD1, 6 bases. The germline gives CDR1 SGHVS, CDR2 FQNEAQ. The CDR3 is 16 amino acids. V lost 5 bases, J lost 2 bases, and 15 bases lay in between. The CDR3 DNA follows: TGTGCCAGCAGCCAGATAGGGGGGGGCACTAATGAAAAACTGTTTTTT. Its translation: CASSQIGGGTNEKLFF.

The chain joins TRBV9 to TRBJ1-3; D is uncertain. The CDR3 is made up of 16 amino acids. The germline CDR1 and CDR2 sequences are SGDLS and YYNGEE. V was cut by 2 bases and J by 1 base, with 13 bases left in between. The CDR3 here is CASSVAVAGSGNTIYF. The DNA of the CDR3 is TGTGCCAGCAGCGTGGCGGTTGCGGGATCTGGAAACACCATATATTTT.

This chain's CDR3 is CAISPGQANQPQHF. DNA of the CDR3: TGTGCCATCAGCCCGGGACAGGCCAATCAGCCCCAGCATTTT. The gene calls are TRBV10-3 and TRBJ1-5; 8 nucleotides agree with TRBD1. The V gene end was trimmed by 6 bases and the J gene end by 3 bases; junction bases not matched to a gene: 4. Germline V CDR1 and CDR2: ENHRY, SYGVKD. This CDR3 comprises 14 residues.

Comments on this clone: The junction departs from the called germline gene at one end, perhaps through a read error. This chain links TRBV11-1 with TRBJ1-2; D gene ambiguous. CDR1 is SGHAT, CDR2 FQDESV, per germline (reference sequence). This CDR3 region has 15 residues. The CDR3 region has the DNA TGTGTCAGCAGCCAAGACGGGGTGGGAGACTATGGCTACACCTTC. It encodes CVSSQDGVGDYGYTF.

The chain is built from TRBV9 and TRBJ2-5; 8 nucleotides agree with TRBD2. The V and J ends lost 4 bases and 3 bases, in that order; junction bases with no gene match: 8. This CDR3 comprises 15 residues. Germline values: CDR1 SGDLS, CDR2 YYNGEE. This CDR3 reads CASSLLGTSEETQYF. As DNA, the CDR3 is TGTGCCAGCAGCCTCCTCGGGACTAGTGAAGAGACCCAGTACTTC.

The chain uses TRBV7-9 and TRBJ1-3; D is undetermined. V was clipped by 5 bases and J by 0 bases, with 8 bases between them. Looked up from germline, CDR1 is SEHNR and CDR2 is FQNEAQ (reference sequence). The CDR3 is 14 amino acids. For the CDR3, the DNA is TGTGCCAGCAGCCCTGGACTCTCTGGAAACACCATATATTTT. It codes for CASSPGLSGNTIYF.

This sequence joins TRBV5-1 and TRBJ2-7; TRBD1 is a possible D gene (5 bases). Germline CDR1 SGHRS, CDR2 YFSETQ. CDR3 size: 14 residues. The ends were cut back, 1 base at V and 5 bases at J, with 13 bases in the middle. The CDR3 protein is CASSLRQGGDEQYF. The CDR3 DNA reads TGCGCCAGCAGCTTGAGGCAGGGTGGCGACGAGCAGTACTTC.

The chain links TRBV7-8 to TRBJ2-1, with 12 bases lining up with TRBD2. After removal of 4 bases from V and 9 bases from J, the junction contained 10 bases not matched to a gene. Per germline, CDR1 SGHVS and CDR2 FQNEAQ. This CDR3 is built from 16 residues. The CDR3 nucleotides read TGTGCCAGCAGCTACTGGACTAGCGGGGTTGGGGGTGAGCAGTTCTTC. Its protein is CASSYWTSGVGGEQFF. The whole variable domain, filled in from reference TRBV7-8 and TRBJ2-1, reads GAGVSQSPRYKVAKRGQDVALRCDPISGHVSLFWYQQALGQGPEFLTYFQNEAQLDKSGLPSDRFFAERPEGSVSTLKIQRTQQEDSAVYLCASSYWTSGVGGEQFFGPGTRLTVL.

The chain uses TRBV6-5 and TRBJ2-5; 7 bases are shared with TRBD2. Germline CDR1 MNHEY, CDR2 SVGAGI. The CDR3 is 15 residues long. Unmatched junction bases numbered 9, after V lost 3 bases and J lost 5 bases. The CDR3: CASSYSLTSHETQYF. CDR3 in DNA: TGTGCCAGCAGTTATTCTTTGACTAGCCACGAGACCCAGTACTTC.

This chain connects TRBV5-1 to TRBJ2-7; TRBD1 matches 9 bases. Germline assignment: CDR1 SGHRS and CDR2 YFSETQ. The CDR3 contains 14 residues. V trimming: 4 bases; J trimming: 5 bases; junction bases outside the gene matches: 7. The CDR3 bases are TGCGCCAGCAGCCGCGGGACAGGGCTGAACGAGCAGTACTTC. The encoded protein is CASSRGTGLNEQYF.